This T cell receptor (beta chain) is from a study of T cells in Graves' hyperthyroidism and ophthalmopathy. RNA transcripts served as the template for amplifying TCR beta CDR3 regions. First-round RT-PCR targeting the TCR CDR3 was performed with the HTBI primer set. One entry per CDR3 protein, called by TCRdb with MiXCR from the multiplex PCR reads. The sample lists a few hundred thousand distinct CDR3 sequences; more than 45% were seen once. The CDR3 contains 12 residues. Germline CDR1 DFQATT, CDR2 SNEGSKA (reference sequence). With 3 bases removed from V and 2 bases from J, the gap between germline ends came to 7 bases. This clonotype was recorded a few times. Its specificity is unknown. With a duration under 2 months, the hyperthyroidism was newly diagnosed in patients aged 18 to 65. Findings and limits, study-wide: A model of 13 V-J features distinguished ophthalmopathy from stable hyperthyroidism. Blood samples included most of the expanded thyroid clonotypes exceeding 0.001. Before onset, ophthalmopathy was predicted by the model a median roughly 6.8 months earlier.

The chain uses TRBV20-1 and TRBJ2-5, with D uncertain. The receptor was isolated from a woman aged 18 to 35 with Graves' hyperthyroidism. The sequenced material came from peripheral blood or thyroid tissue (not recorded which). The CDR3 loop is CSASYLQETQYF. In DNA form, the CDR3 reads TGCAGTGCTAGTTATCTACAAGAGACCCAGTACTTC.